The subject of this entry is one T cell receptor (beta chain). The sample comes from a study of cytomegalovirus exposure and HLA in healthy donors. Produced via immunoSEQ multiplex PCR; TCRdb's table is partial and in-frame only. The repertoire holds fewer than 90,000 clones, approximately 84% seen once, with 9.5% to 13% in the top ten. The CDR3 runs to 16 residues. V was shortened by 1 base and J by 5 bases, with 17 bases between the two germline ends. Germline CDR1 reads MGHRA; CDR2 reads YSYEKL. Sequencing was done on a sample of PBMCs. The source is a woman younger than 30 in good health and CMV-seropositive. The J gene is TRBJ1-1, the V gene TRBV4-1, with a tentative D call TRBD1 (6 bases). The CDR3 region is CASSQVPIQGGTEAFF. For the CDR3, the DNA is TGCGCCAGCAGCCAAGTCCCCATACAGGGCGGGACTGAAGCTTTCTTT.